The 25 T cell receptor beta chains below come from one sample, sequenced in a study of beta chain features in type 1 diabetes. Study results and limitations: TCRB CDR3 length was moderately but significantly reduced in all four CD4+ subsets of Type 1 diabetes patients.

Expressed TCRB transcripts got sequenced, as all isolated RNA was reverse transcribed. Data came from immunoSEQ multiplex PCR; TCRdb stores just in-frame clones and leaves some out. The sample comprises roughly 300,000 clones, around 9.3% of which are singletons, and roughly 1% rests with the top ten. These TCRs' antigens remain unknown. Sequencing used central memory CD4+ T cells from blood. The receptor set was obtained from a man under 40 with type 1 diabetes.

In its sample, this clone was seen a few times. The V gene is TRBV30, the J gene TRBJ2-3; possible D gene TRBD2, 6 bases. CDR1 is GTSNPN and CDR2 is SVGIG in the germline V gene (reference sequence). This CDR3 contains 13 residues. Trimming took off 1 base at V and 4 bases at J, with 9 bases between the two ends. For the CDR3, the DNA is TGTGCCTGGAGTGCCGGGGGAGCAGATACGCAGTATTTT. This translates into CAWSAGGADTQYF. The full variable domain, with the rest looked up from reference TRBV30 and TRBJ2-3, is SQTIHQWPATLVQPVGSPLSLECTVEGTSNPNLYWYRQAAGRGLQLLFYSVGIGQISSEVPQNLSASRPQDRQFILSSKKLLLSDSGFYLCAWSAGGADTQYFGPGTRLTVL.

In regard to this clone: One end of the junction is discordant with germline, which a read error may explain. This sequence joins TRBV29-1 and TRBJ2-6; possibly TRBD2 for D (5 bases). The CDR3 sequence is 13 residues long. Per germline, CDR1 SQVTM and CDR2 ANQGSEA. CDR3 protein: CSVEDPRAKVLTF. The CDR3 region has the DNA TGCAGCGTTGAAGATCCGCGGGCCAAAGTCCTGACTTTC.

The rearrangement joins TRBV19 to TRBJ1-2, with 9 bases aligning to TRBD1. With 3 bases clipped from V and 4 bases from J, the junction kept 6 bases outside the gene matches. The CDR3 covers 15 residues. From germline, CDR1 is LNHDA and CDR2 SQIVND (reference sequence). The DNA of the CDR3 is TGTGCCAGTAGTATCCCCGGGACAGGGTCCTATGGCTACACCTTC. Residues: CASSIPGTGSYGYTF.

This clone was found many times. V gene TRBV7-9 combines with J gene TRBJ2-3; D is perhaps TRBD2 (5 bases). The V end was cut by 3 bases, the J end by 4 bases, with 11 bases between. Germline-derived CDR1 and CDR2 are SEHNR and FQNEAQ (reference sequence). The CDR3 has 14 amino acids. This CDR3 reads CASSFQTTSDTQYF. The CDR3, as DNA: TGTGCCAGCAGCTTTCAGACTACCTCAGATACGCAGTATTTT.

The CDR3 DNA is TGTGCCACCAGCAGAGATACAGGGAATGGGGGAAACACCATATATTTT. This gives the protein CATSRDTGNGGNTIYF. The chain has TRBV15 and TRBJ1-3; D is possibly TRBD1 (6 bases). In germline, CDR1 is LNHNV, CDR2 YYDKDF (reference sequence). The CDR3 is 16 residues long. Trimming took off 0 bases at V and 4 bases at J, with 13 bases between the two ends.

V gene TRBV7-2 combines with J gene TRBJ1-1, with a tentative D call TRBD1 (6 bases). The CDR3 contains 15 residues. CDR1 and CDR2 from the germline V gene are SGHTA and FQGNSA. The V and J ends lost 5 bases and 3 bases respectively, with 16 bases between them. The CDR3 DNA reads TGTGCCAGCAGCGCCCTACAGGGAACACACACTGAAGCTTTCTTT. Translated: CASSALQGTHTEAFF. Full variable domain (missing parts from reference TRBV7-2 and TRBJ1-1): GAGVSQSPSNKVTEKGKDVELRCDPISGHTALYWYRQSLGQGLEFLIYFQGNSAPDKSGLPSDRFSAERTGGSVSTLTIQRTQQEDSAVYLCASSALQGTHTEAFFGQGTRLTVV.

This chain uses TRBV5-1 with TRBJ1-6; tentative D call: TRBD1 (6 bases). The germline V and J ends were trimmed by 2 bases and 8 bases, with 11 bases remaining between them. The CDR3 contains 14 residues. Germline CDR1 SGHRS, CDR2 YFSETQ. CDR3 bases: TGCGCCAGCAGCTTCGACAGGACCTATTCACCCCTCCACTTT. It translates to CASSFDRTYSPLHF.

This chain joins TRBV6-5 and TRBJ1-2; D is possibly TRBD1 (6 bases). The V gene's germline CDR1 is MNHEY and CDR2 SVGAGI. This CDR3 is built from 14 residues. Trimming removed 6 bases from V and 4 bases from J, with 15 bases in between. CDR3 protein: CASSYRVGGYGYTF. CDR3 sequence (DNA): TGTGCCAGCAGCTACAGGGTGGGCGGCTATGGCTACACCTTC.

This clone was detected a few times. CDR3 loop: CASSPGAGANVLTF. In DNA form, the CDR3 reads TGTGCCAGCTCACCCGGGGCTGGGGCCAACGTCCTGACTTTC. The rearrangement uses TRBV18 and TRBJ2-6; D possibly corresponds to TRBD2 (5 bases). Germline V gene sequence: CDR1 KGHSH, CDR2 LQKENI. V lost 3 bases to trimming and J lost 2 bases, with 5 bases between them. This CDR3 region has 14 residues.

The CDR3 DNA reads as TGTGCCAGCAGCTCAAGATTGACAGGGGGCGCGAACACTGAAGCTTTCTTT. This codes for CASSSRLTGGANTEAFF. The chain carries TRBV7-9 and TRBJ1-1, with 10 bases matching TRBD1. Germline lookup yields CDR1 SEHNR and CDR2 FQNEAQ (reference sequence). With 4 bases clipped from V and 1 base from J, the junction kept 9 bases outside the gene matches. The CDR3 length is 17 residues.

This clone occurred a few times. The chain joins TRBV2 to TRBJ2-4; TRBD2 matches at 12 bases. CDR1 and CDR2 from the germline V gene are SNHLY and FYNNEI. After removal of 3 bases from V and 1 base from J, the junction contained 1 base not matched to a gene. The CDR3 covers 16 residues. The CDR3 protein is CASSDGLAGAKNIQYF. As DNA, the CDR3 is TGTGCCAGCAGTGATGGACTAGCGGGGGCCAAAAACATTCAGTACTTC.

This clone was recorded many times. The chain employs TRBV9 and TRBJ2-5, with TRBD2 matching over 13 bases. In germline, CDR1 is SGDLS, CDR2 YYNGEE. The CDR3 is 15 amino acids. V gave up 7 bases and J gave up 5 bases; unmatched junction bases: 8. The CDR3, as DNA: TGTGCCAGCTGTACTAGCGGGGGGGCCGCGGAGACCCAGTACTTC. The encoded protein is CASCTSGGAAETQYF.

In this sample, this clone turned up a few times. The rearrangement joins TRBV5-1 to TRBJ2-1, with 10 bases fitting TRBD2. Trimming at V came to 4 bases and at J to 10 bases, leaving 8 bases not matched to a gene. Germline V CDR1 and CDR2: SGHRS, YFSETQ. The CDR3 spans 14 residues. The CDR3 here is CASSPGAGGEEQFF. DNA of the CDR3: TGCGCCAGCAGCCCGGGAGCGGGGGGGGAAGAGCAGTTCTTC.

Many counts were recorded for this clone. V usage is TRBV9 and J usage is TRBJ1-5; the match to TRBD1 covers 9 bases. The CDR3 loop spans 15 amino acids. J gave up 7 bases and V 0 bases, and 5 bases lay outside the gene matches. Germline CDR1 SGDLS, CDR2 YYNGEE. CDR3 sequence: CASSVDGTGRQPQHF. The CDR3 coding sequence is TGTGCCAGCAGCGTAGATGGGACAGGGAGGCAGCCCCAGCATTTT.

In this sample, this clone turned up a few times. The chain couples TRBV7-2 to TRBJ2-7; D unresolved. CDR3 length equals 11 residues. The V gene lost 5 bases and the J gene lost 5 bases, with 7 bases spanning the gap. Germline CDR1 reads SGHTA; CDR2 reads FQGNSA. As DNA, the CDR3 is TGTGCCAGCAGCATGTTGGACGAGCAGTACTTC. It yields the protein CASSMLDEQYF.

The V call is TRBV5-6, the J call TRBJ2-7; maybe TRBD1 (5 bases). The CDR3 contains 14 residues. V dropped 2 bases and J dropped 0 bases, with 9 bases sitting between them. CDR1 and CDR2 (germline): SGHDT, YYEEEE. In DNA form, the CDR3 reads TGTGCCAGCAGCTTCGGACAAAACTCCTACGAGCAGTACTTC. Its translation: CASSFGQNSYEQYF.

The V call is TRBV2, the J call TRBJ1-5; D gene ambiguous. Per germline, CDR1 SNHLY and CDR2 FYNNEI. The CDR3 is 12 residues long. V shed 1 base and J shed 5 bases, with 3 bases lying between them. Here the CDR3 reads CASSEDYQPQHF. For the CDR3, the DNA is TGTGCCAGCAGTGAAGACTATCAGCCCCAGCATTTT.

The V call is TRBV7-2, the J call TRBJ2-2; 7 nucleotides align to TRBD2. CDR1 and CDR2 (germline): SGHTA, FQGNSA. V shed 4 bases, J shed 13 bases, and the junction held 6 bases outside the gene matches. The CDR3 runs to 12 residues. CDR3 sequence reads: CASSSEVAGLFF. The CDR3 coding sequence is TGTGCCAGCAGCTCCGAAGTAGCGGGGCTGTTTTTT.

This clone was seen more than once but under ten times. The V call is TRBV27, the J call TRBJ2-3; weak D call: TRBD1 (5 bases). There are 14 residues in the CDR3. Germline V CDR1 and CDR2: MNHEY, SMNVEV (reference sequence). V lost 6 bases, J lost 0 bases, and 10 bases lay in between. The DNA of the CDR3 is TGTGCCAGCAGGCAGGGCCGTAGCACAGATACGCAGTATTTT. Translating it yields CASRQGRSTDTQYF.

This clone showed up just a few times. The chain joins TRBV6-6 to TRBJ1-5, with 8 bases lining up with TRBD1. Germline V gene data show CDR1 as MNHNY and CDR2 as SVGAGI (reference sequence). The CDR3 runs 14 residues. Trimming cost V 6 bases and J 3 bases; bases outside gene matches: 4. The CDR3 nucleotides read TGTGCCAGCAGGGGGACAGGAAACAATCAGCCCCAGCATTTT. It specifies CASRGTGNNQPQHF.

Concerning this clone itself: Other DNA sequences in the sample encode the same CDR3. V and J are TRBV20-1 and TRBJ1-1; D is ambiguous. The V gene lost 5 bases and the J gene lost 1 base, with 5 bases spanning the gap. Germline-derived CDR1 and CDR2 are DFQATT and SNEGSKA (reference sequence). The CDR3 runs to 11 residues. The CDR3 DNA is TGCAGTGCTCGGGAGAACACTGAAGCTTTCTTT. Its protein product is CSARENTEAFF.

The rearrangement uses TRBV5-1 and TRBJ2-4; 11 bases are a match to TRBD2. Losses at the gene ends were 3 bases for V and 8 bases for J; bases not matched to a gene: 10. Per the germline V gene, CDR1 is SGHRS and CDR2 is YFSETQ. The CDR3 contains 16 residues. CDR3: CASSSTTSGGPYIQYF. The DNA for the CDR3 is TGCGCCAGCAGCTCGACAACTAGCGGGGGTCCGTACATTCAGTACTTC.

The chain joins TRBV5-4 to TRBJ2-3; TRBD2 aligns across 15 bases. Germline V lookup: CDR1 SGHNT, CDR2 YYREEE (reference sequence). The CDR3 is 18 residues long. The J segment lost 4 bases and the V segment lost 3 bases, leaving 9 bases of the junction unmatched. CDR3 DNA: TGTGCCAGCAGCTCGGGCGGACTAGCGGGGGGGCTGGCAGATACGCAGTATTTT. It is translated as CASSSGGLAGGLADTQYF.

This clone was seen a handful of times. The V and J genes are TRBV30 and TRBJ1-1, with a tentative D call TRBD1 (5 bases). Germline lookup yields CDR1 GTSNPN and CDR2 SVGIG (reference sequence). This CDR3 spans 13 amino acids. V lost 2 bases and J 3 bases, leaving 10 bases between the germline ends. DNA of the CDR3: TGTGCCTGGAGTAAGGGGTTGGACACTGAAGCTTTCTTT. Amino acids: CAWSKGLDTEAFF.

Only a few counts were recorded for this clone. The gene calls are TRBV29-1 and TRBJ2-3; 8 bases agree with TRBD2. CDR3 length: 14 residues. Germline CDR1 reads SQVTM; CDR2 reads ANQGSEA. The CDR3 loop reads CSSGGEGRTDTQYF. CDR3 DNA sequence: TGCAGTTCCGGGGGGGAAGGCAGGACAGATACGCAGTATTTT.